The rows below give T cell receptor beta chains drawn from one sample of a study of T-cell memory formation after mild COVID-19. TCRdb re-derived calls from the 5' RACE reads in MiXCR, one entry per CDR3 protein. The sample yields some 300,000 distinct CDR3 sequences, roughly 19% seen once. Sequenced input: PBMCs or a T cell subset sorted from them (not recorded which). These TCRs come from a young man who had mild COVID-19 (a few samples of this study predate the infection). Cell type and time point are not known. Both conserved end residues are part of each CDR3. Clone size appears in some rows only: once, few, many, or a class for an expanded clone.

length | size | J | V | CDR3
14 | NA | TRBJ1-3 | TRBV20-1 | CSARAGSSGNTIYF
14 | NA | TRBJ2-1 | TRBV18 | CASSPSDGSNEQFF
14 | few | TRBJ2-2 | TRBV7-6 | CASSLGALPGELFF
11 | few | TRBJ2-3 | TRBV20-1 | CSAYPTDTQYF
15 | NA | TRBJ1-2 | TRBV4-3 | CASSQDGTANYGYTF
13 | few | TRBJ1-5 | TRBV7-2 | CASSLWGDQPQHF
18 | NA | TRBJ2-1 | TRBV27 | CASSTYGTQTSGGATQFF
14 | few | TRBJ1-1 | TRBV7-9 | CASSVTEMNTEAFF
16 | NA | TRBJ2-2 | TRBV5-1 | CASSLEWQQNTGELFF
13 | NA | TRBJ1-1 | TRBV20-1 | CSATPDRNTEAFF
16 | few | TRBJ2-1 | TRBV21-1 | CASSGGGLGRGDEQFF
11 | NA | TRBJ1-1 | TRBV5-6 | CASSYYSEAFF
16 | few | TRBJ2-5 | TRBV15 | CATSRESDWLGETQYF
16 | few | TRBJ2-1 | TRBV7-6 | CASSLTLAGGHNEQFF
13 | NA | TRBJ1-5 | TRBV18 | CASSPGGYAPQHF
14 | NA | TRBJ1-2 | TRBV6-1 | CASSEDRGRDGYTF
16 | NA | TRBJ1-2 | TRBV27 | CASIKSGLGTPAGYTF
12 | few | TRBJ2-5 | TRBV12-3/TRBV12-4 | CASSLLEETQYF
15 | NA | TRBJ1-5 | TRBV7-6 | CASSSDLDSNQPQHF
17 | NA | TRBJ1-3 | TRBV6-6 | CASSSPDSLNSGNTIYF
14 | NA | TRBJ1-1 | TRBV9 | CASSANQGGTEAFF
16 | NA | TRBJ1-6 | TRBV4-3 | CASSQVRDRDNSPLHF
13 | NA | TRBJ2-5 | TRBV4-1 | CASSQTYQETQYF
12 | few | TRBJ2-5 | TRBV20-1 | CSAGTRRETQYF
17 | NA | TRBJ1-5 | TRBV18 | CASSQEGGASSNQPQHF
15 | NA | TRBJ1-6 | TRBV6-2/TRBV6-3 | CASSSRGRGNSPLHF
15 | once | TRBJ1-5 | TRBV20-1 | CSARDLAVGDQPQHF
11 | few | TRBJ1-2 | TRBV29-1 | CSARQGDGYTF
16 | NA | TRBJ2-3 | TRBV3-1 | CASSQTQGGRTDTQYF
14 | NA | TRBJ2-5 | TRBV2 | CASSERTGSETQYF
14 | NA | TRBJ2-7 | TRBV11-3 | CASSPRTDPGEQYF
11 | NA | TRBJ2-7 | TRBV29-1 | CSVSFSSEQYF
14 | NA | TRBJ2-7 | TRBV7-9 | CASSPSRDRYEQYF
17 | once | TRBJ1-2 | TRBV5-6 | CASSLGGTQGIVYGYTF
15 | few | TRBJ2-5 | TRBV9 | CASSVTDRGQETQYF
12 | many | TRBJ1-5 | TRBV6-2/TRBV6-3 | CASSFPDQPQHF